This T cell receptor (beta chain) was identified in a study of cytomegalovirus exposure and HLA in healthy donors. Study-wide background: HLA-typed donors were the source of some 80 million unique TCRs, which an early data release held. Study outcomes and limitations: One cluster of highly shared sequence variants probably arose as a sequencing artifact. In a later analysis, specific HLA alleles were associated with 15,000 to 20,000 TCR beta sequences at a 0.05 false discovery rate. Reports indicate that TCR beta sequences accurately predicted the HLA-A and HLA-B alleles of most subjects.

Per germline, CDR1 SGHTA and CDR2 FQGNSA. Unmatched junction bases numbered 4, after V lost 5 bases and J lost 3 bases. The CDR3 extends over 14 amino acids. This clone has only a few counts. Its target is not known. PCR employed 60 Vbeta and 13 Jbeta primers. This table comes from immunoSEQ multiplex PCR, and its TCRdb copy is limited to in-frame clones, with some not included. The sample lists roughly 110,000 clones, less than 85% seen once, with 3.5% to 4% in the top ten. Sequences were obtained from PBMCs. The source is a man in his 60s in good health and CMV-seronegative. V usage is TRBV7-2 and J usage is TRBJ2-5, with TRBD2 identical over 9 bases. CDR3 in amino acids: CASSGGGAEETQYF. The CDR3 nucleotides read TGTGCCAGCAGCGGCGGGGGGGCCGAAGAGACCCAGTACTTC.